This T cell receptor beta chain comes out of a study of identical twins. Overall study findings and caveats: Cross-sectional statistical analysis was relied on for the conclusions, without the same donors being followed. The more abundant beta clonotypes in cord blood had fewer insertions, and memory repertoires did not show this.

On this clonotype: What it binds is not known.

Only healthy Caucasians were enrolled as donors. Germline values: CDR1 KGHDR, CDR2 SFDVKD. This CDR3 has 16 residues. Trimming at V came to 4 bases and at J to 8 bases, leaving 8 bases not matched to a gene. Unique molecular identifiers were present on cDNA, and template switching added a universal primer site. Each CDR3 protein is one row after TCRdb ran MiXCR on the 5' RACE reads. The table has 450,000 to 500,000 distinct CDR3 sequences, approximately 14% seen once; the top ten hold about 0.94%. These same data were also listed under a study on yellow fever vaccine responses in identical twins.

The sequencing input was CD4+ T cells sorted from blood. The chain is built from TRBV24-1 and TRBJ2-1, with TRBD1 identical over 12 bases. The source of this sequence is a woman between 18 and 30 years old in good health. The CDR3 loop reads CATSDHTGTGGDEQFF. CDR3 nucleotides: TGTGCCACCAGTGACCACACCGGGACAGGGGGCGATGAGCAGTTCTTC.